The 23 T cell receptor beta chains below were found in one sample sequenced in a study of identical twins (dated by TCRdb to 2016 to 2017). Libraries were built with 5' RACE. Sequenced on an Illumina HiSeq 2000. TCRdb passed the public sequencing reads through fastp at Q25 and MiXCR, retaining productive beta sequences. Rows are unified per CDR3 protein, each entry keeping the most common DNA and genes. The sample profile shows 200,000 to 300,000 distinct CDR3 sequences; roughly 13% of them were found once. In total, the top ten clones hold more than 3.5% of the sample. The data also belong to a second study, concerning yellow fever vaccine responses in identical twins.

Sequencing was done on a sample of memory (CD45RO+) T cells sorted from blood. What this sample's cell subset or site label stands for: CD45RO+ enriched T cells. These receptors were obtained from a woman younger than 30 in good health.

CDR3 loop: CASSPGLAGGLNTGELFF. In DNA, the CDR3 is TGCGCCAGCAGCCCCGGACTAGCGGGAGGACTGAACACCGGGGAGCTGTTTTTT. The chain couples TRBV5-1 to TRBJ2-2; 14 nucleotides agree with TRBD2. The CDR3 consists of 18 residues. Per germline, CDR1 SGHRS and CDR2 YFSETQ. J gave up 1 base and V 4 bases, and 6 bases lay outside the gene matches.

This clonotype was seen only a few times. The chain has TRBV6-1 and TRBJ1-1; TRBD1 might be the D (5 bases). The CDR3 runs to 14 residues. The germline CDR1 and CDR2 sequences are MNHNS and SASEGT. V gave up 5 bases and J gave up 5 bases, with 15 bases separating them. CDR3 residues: CASSQIFGGTEAFF. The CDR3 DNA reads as TGTGCCAGCAGTCAAATCTTCGGGGGAACTGAAGCTTTCTTT.

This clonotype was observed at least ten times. The CDR3 loop reads CSVFGSRGSYEQYF. In DNA form, the CDR3 reads TGCAGCGTTTTTGGGTCAAGGGGCTCCTACGAGCAGTACTTC. The chain joins TRBV29-1 to TRBJ2-7, with D possibly being TRBD1 (5 bases). Germline CDR1 is SQVTM and CDR2 is ANQGSEA. The CDR3 totals 14 residues. The V end lost 5 bases, the J end lost 0 bases, and 14 bases lay between the germline ends.

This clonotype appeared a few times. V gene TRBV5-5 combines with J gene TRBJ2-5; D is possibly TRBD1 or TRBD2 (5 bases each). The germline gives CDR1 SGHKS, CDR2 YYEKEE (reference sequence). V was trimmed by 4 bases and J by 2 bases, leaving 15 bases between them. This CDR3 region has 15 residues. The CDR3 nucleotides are TGTGCCAGCAGCCCCGGGACGCTAAATCAAGAGACCCAGTACTTC. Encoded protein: CASSPGTLNQETQYF.

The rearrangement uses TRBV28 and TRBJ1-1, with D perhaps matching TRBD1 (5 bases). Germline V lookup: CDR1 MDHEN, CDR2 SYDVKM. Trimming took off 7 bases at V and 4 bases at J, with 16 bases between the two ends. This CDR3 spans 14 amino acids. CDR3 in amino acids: CASTDHRPPTEAFF. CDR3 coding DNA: TGTGCCAGCACCGACCACAGGCCTCCCACTGAAGCTTTCTTT. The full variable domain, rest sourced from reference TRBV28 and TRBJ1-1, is DVKVTQSSRYLVKRTGEKVFLECVQDMDHENMFWYRQDPGLGLRLIYFSYDVKMKEKGDIPEGYSVSREKKERFSLILESASTNQTSMYLCASTDHRPPTEAFFGQGTRLTVV.

CDR3 sequence (DNA): TGTGCCAGCAGTTACTCGTCAAGGAACACTGAAGCTTTCTTT. Residues: CASSYSSRNTEAFF. V and J are TRBV6-5 and TRBJ1-1; no definite D call. The germline V gene has CDR1 MNHEY and CDR2 SVGAGI. This CDR3 comprises 14 residues. The ends were cut back, 0 bases at V and 1 base at J, with 6 bases in the middle.

The CDR3 DNA follows: TGTGCCAGCAGTGCCCGCGCTGTTGAGACCCAGTACTTC. Amino acids: CASSARAVETQYF. The V call is TRBV3-1, the J call TRBJ2-5; D remains ambiguous. The CDR3 runs 13 residues. V lost 6 bases, J lost 5 bases, and 13 bases lay in between. Per the germline V gene, CDR1 is LGHDT and CDR2 is YNNKEL (reference sequence).

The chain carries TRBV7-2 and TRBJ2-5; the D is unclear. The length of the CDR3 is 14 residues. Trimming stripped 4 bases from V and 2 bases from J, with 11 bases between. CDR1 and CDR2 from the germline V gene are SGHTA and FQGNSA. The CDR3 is CASSSPNGQETQYF. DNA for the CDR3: TGTGCCAGCAGCTCACCTAACGGGCAAGAGACCCAGTACTTC. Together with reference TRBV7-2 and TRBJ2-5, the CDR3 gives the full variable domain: GAGVSQSPSNKVTEKGKDVELRCDPISGHTALYWYRQSLGQGLEFLIYFQGNSAPDKSGLPSDRFSAERTGGSVSTLTIQRTQQEDSAVYLCASSSPNGQETQYFGPGTRLLVL.

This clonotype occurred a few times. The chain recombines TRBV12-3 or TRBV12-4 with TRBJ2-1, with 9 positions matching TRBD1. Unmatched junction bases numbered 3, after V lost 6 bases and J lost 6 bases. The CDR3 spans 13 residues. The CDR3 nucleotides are TGTGCCAGCAGGCAGACAGGGGGCAATGAGCAGTTCTTC. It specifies CASRQTGGNEQFF.

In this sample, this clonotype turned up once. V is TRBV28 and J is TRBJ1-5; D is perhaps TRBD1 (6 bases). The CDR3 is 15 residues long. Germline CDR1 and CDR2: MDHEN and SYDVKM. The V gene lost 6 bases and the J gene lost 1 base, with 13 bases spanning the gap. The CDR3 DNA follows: TGTGCCAGCAGCCCAGGGGCCACGAGCAATCAGCCCCAGCATTTT. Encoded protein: CASSPGATSNQPQHF.

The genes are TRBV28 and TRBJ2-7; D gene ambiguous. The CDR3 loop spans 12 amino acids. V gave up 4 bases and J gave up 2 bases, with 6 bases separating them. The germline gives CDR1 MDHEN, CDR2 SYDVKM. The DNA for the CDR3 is TGTGCCAGCAGTTCCATTCCCTACGAGCAGTACTTC. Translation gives CASSSIPYEQYF.

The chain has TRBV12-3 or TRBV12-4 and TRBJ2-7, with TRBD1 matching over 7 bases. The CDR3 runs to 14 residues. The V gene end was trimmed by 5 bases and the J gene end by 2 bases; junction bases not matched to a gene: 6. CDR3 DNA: TGTGCCAGCAGTAAGGGACAGCTGACCTACGAGCAGTACTTC. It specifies CASSKGQLTYEQYF.

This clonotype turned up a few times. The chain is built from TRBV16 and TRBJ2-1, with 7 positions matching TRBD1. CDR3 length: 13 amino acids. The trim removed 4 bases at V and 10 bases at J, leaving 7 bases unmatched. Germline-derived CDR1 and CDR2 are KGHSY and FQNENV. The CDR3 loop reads CASSLTGVGEQFF. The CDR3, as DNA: TGTGCCAGCAGCCTCACAGGGGTAGGGGAGCAGTTCTTC. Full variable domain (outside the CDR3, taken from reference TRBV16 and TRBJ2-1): GEEVAQTPKHLVRGEGQKAKLYCAPIKGHSYVFWYQQVLKNEFKFLISFQNENVFDETGMPKERFSAKCLPNSPCSLEIQATKLEDSAVYFCASSLTGVGEQFFGPGTRLTVL.

CDR3: CASSGPIERVNEQYF. The CDR3 nucleotides read TGTGCCAGCAGTGGACCAATCGAGAGGGTCAACGAGCAGTACTTC. The chain recombines TRBV28 with TRBJ2-7; possible D gene TRBD2, 5 bases. Trimming removed 5 bases from V and 5 bases from J, with 19 bases in between. The CDR3 runs 15 residues. Per germline, CDR1 MDHEN and CDR2 SYDVKM.

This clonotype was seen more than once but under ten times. Here the CDR3 reads CASSVGGGRANEQFF. In DNA, the CDR3 is TGTGCCAGCAGCGTAGGGGGCGGGAGGGCCAATGAGCAGTTCTTC. The chain recombines TRBV9 with TRBJ2-1; 9 bases are a match to TRBD2. Germline V gene data show CDR1 as SGDLS and CDR2 as YYNGEE. V dropped 0 bases and J dropped 6; count of bases not matched to a gene: 4. This CDR3 is 15 amino acids long.

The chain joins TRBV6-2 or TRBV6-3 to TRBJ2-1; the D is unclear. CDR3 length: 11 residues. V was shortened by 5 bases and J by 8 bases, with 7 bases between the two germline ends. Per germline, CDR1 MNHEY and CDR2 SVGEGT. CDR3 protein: CASSKGYEQFF. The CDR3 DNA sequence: TGTGCCAGCAGTAAGGGTTATGAGCAGTTCTTC.

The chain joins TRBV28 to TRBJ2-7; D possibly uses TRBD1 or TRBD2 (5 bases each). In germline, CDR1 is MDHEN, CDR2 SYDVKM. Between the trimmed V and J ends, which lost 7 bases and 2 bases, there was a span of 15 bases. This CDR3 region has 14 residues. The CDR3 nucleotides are TGTGCCAGCACCTCTCGGGACGGTACCTACGAGCAGTACTTC. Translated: CASTSRDGTYEQYF.

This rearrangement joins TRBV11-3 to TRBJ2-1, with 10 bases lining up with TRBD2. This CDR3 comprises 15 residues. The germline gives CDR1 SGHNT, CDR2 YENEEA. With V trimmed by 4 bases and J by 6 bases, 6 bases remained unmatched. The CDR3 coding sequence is TGTGCCAGCAGCTCCGAGCGGGGGGGCCTCAATGAGCAGTTCTTC. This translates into CASSSERGGLNEQFF.

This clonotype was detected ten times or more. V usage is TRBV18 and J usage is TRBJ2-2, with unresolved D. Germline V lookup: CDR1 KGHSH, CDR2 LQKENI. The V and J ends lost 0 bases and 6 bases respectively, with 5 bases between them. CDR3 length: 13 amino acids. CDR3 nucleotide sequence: TGTGCCAGCTCACCACCGATTTCCGGGGAGCTGTTTTTT. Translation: CASSPPISGELFF. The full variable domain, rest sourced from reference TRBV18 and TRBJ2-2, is NAGVMQNPRHLVRRRGQEARLRCSPMKGHSHVYWYRQLPEEGLKFMVYLQKENIIDESGMPKERFSAEFPKEGPSILRIQQVVRGDSAAYFCASSPPISGELFFGEGSRLTVL.

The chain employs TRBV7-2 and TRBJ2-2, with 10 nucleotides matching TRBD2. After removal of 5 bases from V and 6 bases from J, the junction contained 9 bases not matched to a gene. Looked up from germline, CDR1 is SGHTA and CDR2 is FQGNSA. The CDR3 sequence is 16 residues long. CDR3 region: CASSVQSSGSSGELFF. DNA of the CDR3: TGTGCCAGCAGCGTTCAGTCTAGCGGGAGTTCCGGGGAGCTGTTTTTT.

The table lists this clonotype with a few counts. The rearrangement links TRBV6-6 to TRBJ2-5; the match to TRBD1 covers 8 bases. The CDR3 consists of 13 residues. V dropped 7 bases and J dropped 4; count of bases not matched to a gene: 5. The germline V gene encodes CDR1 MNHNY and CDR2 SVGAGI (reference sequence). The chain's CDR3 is CASKETGAETQYF. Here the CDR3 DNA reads TGTGCCAGCAAAGAGACAGGGGCAGAGACCCAGTACTTC.

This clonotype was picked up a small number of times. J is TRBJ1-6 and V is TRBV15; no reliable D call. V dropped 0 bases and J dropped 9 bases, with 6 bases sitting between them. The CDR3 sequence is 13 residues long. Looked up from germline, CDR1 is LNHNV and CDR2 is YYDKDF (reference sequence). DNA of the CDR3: TGTGCCACCAGCAGAGATCGGGCTTCACCCCTCCACTTT. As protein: CATSRDRASPLHF.

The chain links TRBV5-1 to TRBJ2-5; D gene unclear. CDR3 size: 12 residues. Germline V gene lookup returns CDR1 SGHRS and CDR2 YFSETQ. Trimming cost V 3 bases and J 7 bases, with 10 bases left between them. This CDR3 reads CASSSEVPTQYF. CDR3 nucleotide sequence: TGCGCCAGCAGCTCTGAAGTTCCGACCCAGTACTTC.